This T cell receptor (beta chain) is drawn from a study of blood T cells in healthy people across ages. Using a J-beta primer mix together with a sample-barcoded 5' primer, a second PCR was run for about 6 to 12 cycles. TCRdb passed the 5' RACE reads through MiXCR, listing each CDR3 protein once. The table lists some 710,000 distinct CDR3 sequences, 22% of them singletons. The CDR3 totals 13 residues. V was cut by 7 bases and J by 8 bases, with 14 bases left in between. Regarding this clonotype: Its antigen is unknown.

Study-level findings and limits: Diversity estimated from one million T cells was considered an underestimate.

What was sequenced was blood. This receptor was identified in a man in his 70s in good health. The chain links TRBV12-3 or TRBV12-4 to TRBJ1-4; D uncertain. The CDR3 DNA reads as TGTGCCAGCATGGATGGACTACGAGAAAAACTGTTTTTT. This encodes CASMDGLREKLFF.